This is a list of T cell receptor beta chains from one sample in a study of blood T cell repertoires in COVID-19. TCRdb's table, derived via immunoSEQ multiplex PCR, lists solely in-frame clones and lacks some. The sample lists about 88,000 clones, about nine tenths occurring once. The sample comprised peripheral blood. The receptors were gathered from a young man with COVID-19, enrolled during active disease. Both conserved end residues are trimmed from each CDR3. The order of the fields is J gene, V gene, CDR3 protein.

J: TRBJ1-5
V: TRBV16
CDR3: ASSREQGAWQPQH

J: TRBJ1-6
V: TRBV6-5
CDR3: ASSYSGQLYNSPLH

J: TRBJ2-3
V: TRBV10-3
CDR3: ACSGSATDTQY

J: TRBJ1-2
V: TRBV27
CDR3: ASSFRQGAVGYT

J: TRBJ1-3
V: TRBV6-5
CDR3: ASSYAASGNTIY

J: TRBJ2-2
V: TRBV19
CDR3: ASSARLVRTGELF

J: TRBJ2-5
V: TRBV7-2
CDR3: ASSLNRGQETQY

J: TRBJ1-1
V: TRBV19
CDR3: ASSMGGGSGTEAF

J: TRBJ2-2
V: TRBV6-1
CDR3: ASSERLAALGELF

J: TRBJ1-6
V: TRBV7-2
CDR3: ASSFPQGVSSYNSPLH

J: TRBJ1-2
V: TRBV30
CDR3: AWSPGTGVNYGYT